The present T cell receptor beta chain was sequenced within a study of control samples from healthy donors and cancer patients. Assay used: immunoSEQ multiplex PCR; TCRdb lists only in-frame clones, some missing. The table lists some 130,000 clones, 92% of them singletons. Per germline, CDR1 SGHRS and CDR2 YFSETQ. Trimming removed 5 bases from V and 8 bases from J, with 13 bases in between. This CDR3 contains 13 residues. Sequencing used blood. The V call is TRBV5-1, the J call TRBJ1-4; tentatively, D is TRBD1 (5 bases). The clonotype comes from a woman aged 50 to 60 in good health. This CDR3 is CASRLTGNEKLFF. CDR3 in DNA: TGCGCCAGCAGGCTAACAGGCAACGAAAAACTGTTTTTT.